This passage covers 29 T cell receptor beta chains from one sample sequenced in a study of cytotoxic CD8 clonotypes in ibrutinib-treated CLL. The protocol was immunoSEQ multiplex PCR, while the TCRdb copy is restricted to in-frame clones and leaves out a portion. The sample yields 250,000 to 350,000 clones, less than 85% seen once. The sample consisted of PBMCs, taken at disease progression, from a patient treated with ibrutinib. The receptor source for this set is a human donor with chronic lymphocytic leukemia.

The rearrangement uses TRBV5-8 and TRBJ1-5; D unclear. Germline CDR1 and CDR2: SGHTS and YDEGEE. Trimming cost V 5 bases and J 4 bases, with 13 bases left between them. This CDR3 comprises 14 residues. The CDR3 loop reads CASSPSWKNQPQHF. As DNA, the CDR3 is TGTGCCAGCAGTCCTAGCTGGAAGAATCAGCCCCAGCATTTT.

CDR3 in DNA: TGTGCCAGCAGTGAAGGCGGGGGGGCAAGTTATGGCTACACCTTC. Its protein is CASSEGGGASYGYTF. The V gene is TRBV6-4, the J gene TRBJ1-2, with a tentative D call TRBD1 (6 bases). V was shortened by 3 bases and J by 5 bases, with 16 bases between the two germline ends. The CDR3 loop spans 15 amino acids. Germline V CDR1 and CDR2: MRHNA, SNTAGT.

The chain carries TRBV4-1 and TRBJ1-5; 10 bases are shared with TRBD1. Germline V CDR1 and CDR2: MGHRA, YSYEKL. Germline trimming cut 3 bases from V and 6 bases from J; bases unmatched to any gene: 5. The CDR3 covers 15 residues. The CDR3 protein is CASSHGTGVSQPQHF. The CDR3 DNA reads TGCGCCAGCAGCCACGGGACAGGGGTGTCTCAGCCCCAGCATTTT.

The chain links TRBV10-1 to TRBJ2-3, with 7 bases identical to TRBD2. The CDR3 sequence is 17 residues long. The ends lost 3 bases at V and 0 bases at J; junction bases unmatched: 9. CDR1 and CDR2 from the germline V gene are WNHNN and SYGVQD (reference sequence). Written as DNA, the CDR3 is TGCGCCAGCAGTGACGACGGGGGGACGTATAGCACAGATACGCAGTATTTT. Translated, it gives CASSDDGGTYSTDTQYF.

The gene calls are TRBV5-1 and TRBJ1-1; D not certain. Germline CDR1 SGHRS, CDR2 YFSETQ. This CDR3 has 15 residues. Trimming shortened V by 6 bases and J by 1 base, and 16 bases separated the two germline ends. The chain's CDR3 is CASTPRGGKNTEAFF. CDR3 DNA: TGCGCCAGCACCCCTCGGGGAGGGAAGAACACTGAAGCTTTCTTT. The complete variable domain, with remaining parts taken from reference TRBV5-1 and TRBJ1-1, reads KAGVTQTPRYLIKTRGQQVTLSCSPISGHRSVSWYQQTPGQGLQFLFEYFSETQRNKGNFPGRFSGRQFSNSRSEMNVSTLELGDSALYLCASTPRGGKNTEAFFGQGTRLTVV.

This clone has more than one count but fewer than ten. Other DNA sequences in this sample translate to the same CDR3. The chain joins TRBV5-1 to TRBJ2-7; TRBD1 aligns across 7 bases. CDR1 and CDR2 from the germline V gene are SGHRS and YFSETQ. The CDR3 has 14 residues. Trimming at V came to 0 bases and at J to 3 bases, leaving 3 bases not matched to a gene. In DNA form, the CDR3 reads TGCGCCAGCAGCTTGGCCAGGGGGAGCTACGAGCAGTACTTC. Translating gives CASSLARGSYEQYF.

The rearrangement links TRBV7-6 to TRBJ1-2; D is unclear. Germline-derived CDR1 and CDR2 are SGHVS and FNYEAQ. CDR3 length: 13 residues. The ends were cut back, 0 bases at V and 4 bases at J, with 6 bases in the middle. CDR3 DNA: TGTGCCAGCAGCTTAGCCGGACTCTATGGCTACACCTTC. Translation: CASSLAGLYGYTF.

This clone appeared once. Here the CDR3 DNA reads TGTGCCATCATTTCGGCAGCCTACGAGCAGTACTTC. This gives the protein CAIISAAYEQYF. J is TRBJ2-7 and V is TRBV10-3; no clear D gene. Per the germline V gene, CDR1 is ENHRY and CDR2 is SYGVKD. V lost 7 bases and J lost 2, with 9 bases in between. This CDR3 has 12 amino acids.

About this clone: The sample carries other DNA sequences with the same CDR3. The CDR3 is CASSLSGSYEQYF. For the CDR3, the DNA is TGTGCCAGCAGCTTAAGTGGTAGCTACGAGCAGTACTTC. The rearrangement links TRBV11-3 to TRBJ2-7; D remains unclear. Germline assignment: CDR1 SGHNT and CDR2 YENEEA. This CDR3 region has 13 residues. Trimming stripped 2 bases from V and 3 bases from J, with 8 bases between.

This rearrangement joins TRBV27 to TRBJ2-7; a possible D gene is TRBD2 (7 bases). The V end lost 2 bases, the J end lost 1 base, and 9 bases lay between the germline ends. This CDR3 is built from 14 residues. Per germline, CDR1 MNHEY and CDR2 SMNVEV (reference sequence). CDR3 sequence reads: CASSLRGGSYEQYF. The CDR3, as DNA: TGTGCCAGCAGTTTAAGGGGGGGGTCCTACGAGCAGTACTTC.

The genes are TRBV6-6 and TRBJ2-7; TRBD2 might be the D (6 bases). Trimming removed 7 bases at V and 2 bases at J, with 21 bases between. The CDR3 covers 16 residues. In germline, CDR1 is MNHNY, CDR2 SVGAGI (reference sequence). DNA of the CDR3: TGTGCCAGCACCATCTCTGGCGGGGCTACCACCTACGAGCAGTACTTC. This encodes CASTISGGATTYEQYF.

This chain connects TRBV10-2 to TRBJ2-1; no clear D gene. Germline CDR1 reads WSHSY; CDR2 reads SAAADI. V was pared by 1 base and J by 6 bases, with 7 bases between. There are 13 residues in the CDR3. CDR3 sequence: CASSELGLNEQFF. In nucleotides, the CDR3 is TGCGCCAGCAGTGAGTTAGGGCTCAATGAGCAGTTCTTC.

The rearrangement uses TRBV7-2 and TRBJ2-3; maybe TRBD2 (6 bases). The CDR3 totals 14 residues. Trimming left V 4 bases short and J 0 bases short, with 8 bases between. CDR1 and CDR2 (germline): SGHTA, FQGNSA. CDR3 sequence (DNA): TGTGCCAGCAGCTCCCGGGAGAGCACAGATACGCAGTATTTT. This encodes CASSSRESTDTQYF.

In this sample, this clone turned up a few times. The gene calls are TRBV2 and TRBJ1-4, with 7 bases fitting TRBD1. V shed 8 bases, J shed 0 bases, and the junction held 6 bases outside the gene matches. CDR1 SNHLY and CDR2 FYNNEI come from the germline V gene. This CDR3 comprises 15 residues. The DNA for the CDR3 is TGTGCCAGCGGGACAGTGATGGCAACTAATGAAAAACTGTTTTTT. Residues: CASGTVMATNEKLFF.

The chain uses TRBV7-9 and TRBJ1-5, with 7 bases lining up with TRBD1. Germline CDR1 is SEHNR and CDR2 is FQNEAQ (reference sequence). The CDR3 runs 14 residues. V trimming: 5 bases; J trimming: 2 bases; junction bases outside the gene matches: 3. This chain's CDR3 is CASSPDRGNQPQHF. In DNA form, the CDR3 reads TGTGCCAGCAGCCCCGACAGGGGCAATCAGCCCCAGCATTTT. Full variable domain (rest looked up from reference TRBV7-9 and TRBJ1-5): DTGVSQNPRHKITKRGQNVTFRCDPISEHNRLYWYRQTLGQGPEFLTYFQNEAQLEKSRLLSDRFSAERPKGSFSTLEIQRTEQGDSAMYLCASSPDRGNQPQHFGDGTRLSIL.

The chain recombines TRBV10-3 with TRBJ2-3; TRBD2 matches 14 bases. Trimming at V came to 7 bases and at J to 0 bases, leaving 6 bases not matched to a gene. Germline V gene lookup returns CDR1 ENHRY and CDR2 SYGVKD. The CDR3 extends over 17 amino acids. CDR3 protein: CAIKPGLAGVSTDTQYF. CDR3 sequence (DNA): TGTGCCATCAAACCGGGACTAGCGGGGGTGAGCACAGATACGCAGTATTTT.

The chain uses TRBV2 and TRBJ2-7; 7 nucleotides align to TRBD1. Germline loops: CDR1 SNHLY, CDR2 FYNNEI. The CDR3 has 14 amino acids. The V segment lost 6 bases and the J segment 7 bases; nucleotides outside the gene matches: 12. The DNA of the CDR3 is TGTGCCAGCAGAAAACGGACAGGCGGTGAGGAGCAGTACTTC. Protein sequence: CASRKRTGGEEQYF.

The chain has TRBV6-6 and TRBJ1-1, with D perhaps matching TRBD1 (5 bases). The germline CDR1 and CDR2 sequences are MNHNY and SVGAGI (reference sequence). The V and J ends lost 2 bases and 0 bases respectively, with 7 bases between them. The length of the CDR3 is 14 residues. The CDR3 sequence is CASSYGTLNTEAFF. The DNA for the CDR3 is TGTGCCAGCAGTTACGGGACGCTGAACACTGAAGCTTTCTTT.

This clone was observed a single time. The chain has TRBV6-1 and TRBJ2-7; D may be TRBD2 (6 bases). The V gene's germline CDR1 is MNHNS and CDR2 SASEGT. V lost 2 bases and J lost 2, with 10 bases in between. The CDR3 covers 14 residues. CDR3 amino acids: CASSEPGVAYEQYF. CDR3 DNA: TGTGCCAGCAGTGAACCGGGGGTTGCCTACGAGCAGTACTTC.

This clone was recorded once. This sequence joins TRBV27 and TRBJ2-3; tentatively, D is TRBD2 (6 bases). Germline lookup yields CDR1 MNHEY and CDR2 SMNVEV (reference sequence). This CDR3 is 18 amino acids long. Trimming left V 5 bases short and J 3 bases short, with 24 bases between. The DNA for the CDR3 is TGTGCCAGCAGTCCCCGGGGCCTGCAGGGAGGTTTGACAGATACGCAGTATTTT. Translating it yields CASSPRGLQGGLTDTQYF.

The J gene is TRBJ2-5, the V gene TRBV19; tentative D call: TRBD1 (6 bases). This CDR3 has 14 amino acids. Trimming took 3 bases from V and 5 from J, leaving 13 bases between them. Germline-derived CDR1 and CDR2 are LNHDA and SQIVND (reference sequence). The CDR3 protein is CASSIAGAWETQYF. In nucleotides, the CDR3 is TGTGCCAGTAGTATCGCAGGGGCTTGGGAGACCCAGTACTTC.

The chain links TRBV29-1 to TRBJ1-2; tentatively, D is TRBD1 (5 bases). The germline gives CDR1 SQVTM, CDR2 ANQGSEA. Deletions cut 7 bases from V and 5 bases from J, with 17 bases between. The CDR3 sequence is 13 residues long. This CDR3 is CSARGRIGYGYTF. CDR3 bases: TGCAGCGCCCGGGGGAGGATAGGGTATGGCTACACCTTC.

CDR3 protein: CASRELYNSPLHF. In DNA form, the CDR3 reads TGCGCCAGCAGAGAATTATATAATTCACCCCTCCACTTT. V and J are TRBV5-1 and TRBJ1-6; the D is unclear. The CDR3 runs 13 residues. Trimming pared 5 bases from V and 4 bases from J, leaving 7 bases between. The germline gives CDR1 SGHRS, CDR2 YFSETQ.

This rearrangement joins TRBV29-1 to TRBJ2-1, with 8 bases fitting TRBD2. V dropped 3 bases and J dropped 15; count of bases not matched to a gene: 22. This CDR3 contains 16 residues. Germline V lookup: CDR1 SQVTM, CDR2 ANQGSEA. The CDR3 DNA reads as TGCAGCGTTGAGGACCCGAGGGCGCGGGGGGCCACCTCGTCGTTCTTC. Translating it yields CSVEDPRARGATSSFF.

The rearrangement links TRBV28 to TRBJ2-5; 7 bases match TRBD1. With 3 bases clipped from V and 5 bases from J, the junction kept 9 bases outside the gene matches. The germline V gene encodes CDR1 MDHEN and CDR2 SYDVKM. The CDR3 sequence is 15 residues long. CDR3 region: CASSFDRVYWETQYF. CDR3 coding DNA: TGTGCCAGCAGTTTCGACAGGGTATATTGGGAGACCCAGTACTTC. Looking up the rest from reference TRBV28 and TRBJ2-5 gives the full variable domain: DVKVTQSSRYLVKRTGEKVFLECVQDMDHENMFWYRQDPGLGLRLIYFSYDVKMKEKGDIPEGYSVSREKKERFSLILESASTNQTSMYLCASSFDRVYWETQYFGPGTRLLVL.

The rearrangement joins TRBV18 to TRBJ1-2; D gene uncertain. The germline V and J ends were trimmed by 2 bases and 0 bases, with 10 bases remaining between them. Germline values: CDR1 KGHSH, CDR2 LQKENI. The CDR3 length is 15 residues. CDR3 nucleotides: TGTGCCAGCTCACCAATTTCCCTTTCTAACTATGGCTACACCTTC. Its translation: CASSPISLSNYGYTF.

This rearrangement joins TRBV9 to TRBJ2-3; 14 bases map to TRBD2. The CDR3 runs to 17 residues. Germline CDR1 is SGDLS and CDR2 is YYNGEE. Trimming removed 2 bases from V and 5 bases from J; junction bases left unmatched: 7. The CDR3 coding sequence is TGTGCCAGCAGCGTTTTCGGACTAGCGGGAGGTGAAGATACGCAGTATTTT. Protein product: CASSVFGLAGGEDTQYF. Full variable domain (outside the CDR3, taken from reference TRBV9 and TRBJ2-3): DSGVTQTPKHLITATGQRVTLRCSPRSGDLSVYWYQQSLDQGLQFLIQYYNGEERAKGNILERFSAQQFPDLHSELNLSSLELGDSALYFCASSVFGLAGGEDTQYFGPGTRLTVL.

This chain uses TRBV12-5 with TRBJ2-5, with D maybe TRBD1 (6 bases). Trimming shortened V by 0 bases and J by 4 bases, and 12 bases separated the two germline ends. The germline V gene has CDR1 LGHNT and CDR2 FRNRAP. This CDR3 has 15 amino acids. CDR3 amino acids: CASGLVWGRGETQYF. The CDR3 DNA sequence: TGTGCTAGTGGTTTGGTATGGGGGCGAGGAGAGACCCAGTACTTC.

This clone was counted only a few times. The chain employs TRBV11-2 and TRBJ2-2; the D is unclear. The CDR3 contains 14 residues. Looked up from germline, CDR1 is SGHAT and CDR2 is FQNNGV. V dropped 3 bases and J dropped 5 bases, with 10 bases sitting between them. CDR3 region: CASSLVLTTGELFF. As DNA, the CDR3 is TGTGCCAGCAGCTTGGTACTAACGACCGGGGAGCTGTTTTTT.